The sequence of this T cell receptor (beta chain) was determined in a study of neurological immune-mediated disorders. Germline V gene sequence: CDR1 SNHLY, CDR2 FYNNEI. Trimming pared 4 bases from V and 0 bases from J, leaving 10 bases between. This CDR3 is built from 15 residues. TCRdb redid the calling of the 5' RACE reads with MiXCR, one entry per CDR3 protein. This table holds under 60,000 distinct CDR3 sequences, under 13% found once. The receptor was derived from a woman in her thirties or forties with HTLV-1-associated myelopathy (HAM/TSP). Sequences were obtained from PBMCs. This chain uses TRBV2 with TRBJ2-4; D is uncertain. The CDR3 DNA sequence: TGTGCCAGCAGTGTTTTAGGGTTAGCCAAAAACATTCAGTACTTC. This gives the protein CASSVLGLAKNIQYF.